The next 8 T cell receptor beta chains were all read from a single sample in a study of blood T cell repertoires in COVID-19. TCRdb's table, derived via immunoSEQ multiplex PCR, lists solely in-frame clones and lacks some. The sample holds hundreds of thousands of clones, about 90% seen once. The sample comprised peripheral blood. Source of these receptors: a woman aged 25 to 39 with COVID-19, enrolled during active disease.

The V and J genes are TRBV6-2 or TRBV6-3 and TRBJ1-2; tentative D call: TRBD1 (5 bases). Trimming shortened V by 6 bases and J by 4 bases, and 15 bases separated the two germline ends. The CDR3 runs 14 residues. Germline V gene data show CDR1 as MNHEY and CDR2 as SVGEGT. CDR3 amino acids: CASSLQDSFYGYTF. DNA for the CDR3: TGTGCCAGCAGCCTCCAAGACAGCTTCTATGGCTACACCTTC.

The chain has TRBV7-9 and TRBJ2-3; TRBD1 aligns across 9 bases. Germline values: CDR1 SEHNR, CDR2 FQNEAQ (reference sequence). V was pared by 0 bases and J by 4 bases, with 8 bases of the junction left unmatched. The CDR3 contains 17 residues. The CDR3 region is CASSLATGTGRPDTQYF. The CDR3 DNA is TGTGCCAGCAGCTTAGCAACCGGGACAGGGAGACCAGATACGCAGTATTTT.

The V call is TRBV18, the J call TRBJ2-1, with D hard to call. The germline V and J ends were trimmed by 3 bases and 6 bases, with 3 bases remaining between them. This CDR3 has 11 amino acids. Germline V gene lookup returns CDR1 KGHSH and CDR2 LQKENI. The CDR3 coding sequence is TGTGCCAGCTCACCCGGCAATGAGCAGTTCTTC. Encoded protein: CASSPGNEQFF.

This chain links TRBV5-1 with TRBJ1-1, with 8 bases lining up with TRBD1. The CDR3 covers 16 residues. Germline lookup yields CDR1 SGHRS and CDR2 YFSETQ. V dropped 0 bases and J dropped 0; count of bases not matched to a gene: 4. In nucleotides, the CDR3 is TGCGCCAGCAGCTTGGCCCGGGACAGGATGAACACTGAAGCTTTCTTT. Protein sequence: CASSLARDRMNTEAFF.

The chain employs TRBV5-1 and TRBJ1-1; maybe TRBD1 (5 bases). The CDR3 runs to 16 residues. The germline V and J ends were trimmed by 7 bases and 3 bases, with 22 bases remaining between them. The V gene's germline CDR1 is SGHRS and CDR2 YFSETQ. CDR3 in amino acids: CASRTRVTRGDTEAFF. The CDR3, as DNA: TGCGCCAGCCGAACACGAGTCACTCGGGGGGACACTGAAGCTTTCTTT.

The CDR3 DNA reads as TGTGCCAGCAGCCCTCCAGGGGGCAATCAGCCCCAGCATTTT. The encoded protein is CASSPPGGNQPQHF. This chain uses TRBV7-8 with TRBJ1-5; TRBD1 is a possible D gene (6 bases). This CDR3 has 14 residues. Germline CDR1 SGHVS, CDR2 FQNEAQ. V was cut by 5 bases and J by 2 bases, with 10 bases left in between.

The rearrangement uses TRBV6-6 and TRBJ1-3; D is ambiguous. Per the germline V gene, CDR1 is MNHNY and CDR2 is SVGAGI (reference sequence). Trimming stripped 2 bases from V and 0 bases from J, with 11 bases between. CDR3 length equals 16 residues. The CDR3 sequence is CASSYGTGSSGNTIYF. The CDR3, as DNA: TGTGCCAGCAGTTACGGTACGGGATCCTCTGGAAACACCATATATTTT.

This sequence joins TRBV7-6 and TRBJ2-5; 12 bases line up with TRBD2. Germline CDR1 is SGHVS and CDR2 is FNYEAQ. The CDR3 covers 15 residues. The trim removed 0 bases at V and 7 bases at J, leaving 3 bases unmatched. CDR3 bases: TGTGCCAGCAGCTTAGCGGGGGGACTAGCGGGGACCCAGTACTTC. Translating it yields CASSLAGGLAGTQYF.